This TCR beta chain was retrieved from a study of T cell responses to AZD1222 COVID-19 vaccine (dated by TCRdb to the early 2020s). About the full investigation: AZD1222 recipients whose second dose came at about 4 weeks and those whose second dose came at about 12 weeks were combined into one group, since spike-specific TCR depth and breadth did not differ between the two schedules. Trial participants were enrolled by age into subgroups of 18-55, 56-69 and 70-plus years, and around 140, 26 and 57 TCR-sequenced participants, respectively, were included in these subgroups. TCR sequencing was performed for 230 to 250 trial participants, of whom approximately 200 were given two doses of AZD1222 and about 25 were given two doses of MenACWY control vaccine. Summary of the overall study and its limitations: Conclusions about previously exposed vaccinees were limited because only five to seven AZD1222 recipients were SARS-CoV-2 seropositive at baseline. Spike-specific TCR breadth and depth rose significantly after two AZD1222 doses compared with day 0 and with MenACWY recipients. Most participants were white British and females outnumbered males, and the authors suggested that clonal diversity may have been underestimated. The whole spike protein was spanned by vaccine-associated CD4 TCRs, and dominant responses were seen in regions 160-218 and 743-854. Epitopes outside the regions mutated in the B.1.351 and B.1.1.7 variants were reportedly recognized by nearly half of the unique spike-specific TCRs. Because no day 14 peak-response samples were available, repertoires were characterized only after the peak T cell response. The 56-69-year group was small, and its depth increase did not reach significance, likely because of low power.

The time point label here, explained by the study, means: baseline before first vaccination. Vaccinee samples were obtained from the UK trials COV001 and COV002, which included a single-blind randomized controlled phase 2/3 trial of AZD1222 (ChAdOx1 nCoV-19) in healthy adults. For TCRbeta chain sequencing, PBMC samples from trial participants were taken at day 0 and at day 28 after the second dose. In regard to this clone: Its antigen is currently not known. Base quality data are lacking; no much larger clone is found one base away.

The CDR3 regions of human TCRbeta chains were analyzed by immunosequencing. The authors processed their data as follows. TCRs in the repertoires were compared against a reference library of SARS-CoV-2-specific TCRs that had been generated with the MIRA antigen-specificity platform. Breadth meant the fraction of unique TCRs that were SARS-CoV-2-associated, whereas depth meant the fraction of total T cells that were SARS-CoV-2-associated. Using the MIRA data, each spike-specific TCR was mapped to the spike region that the TCR reacts to and placed in a CD4 or CD8 class. Log10-transformed breadth and depth values were compared by one-way ANOVA with Sidak's multiple comparisons tests. Sourced from immuneACCESS, this table was stored by TCRdb with only in-frame sequences that have V and J called. A share of the clones is absent; for the studies checked, an unresolved V gene accounts for under half, and the remainder has no known explanation. V, J and clone size reflect that table, while D and trimming were determined from the DNA. Within this sample are roughly 96,000 clones, with roughly nine tenths of them counted one time only. Around 1.6% of the sample lies in the top ten.

Per the germline V gene, SGHTA is the CDR1 and FQGNSA is the CDR2. V gives up 1 base and J gives up 2 bases, and the segment between their germline ends measures 9 bases. The CDR3 spans 14 residues, from the cysteine through the phenylalanine. Here the CDR3 DNA is all that survives: 42 bases in frame from base 1. This sequence uses TRBV7-2 and TRBJ2-7; the D gene lacks a confident call. This TCR came from an adult in good health. The material was peripheral blood, obtained on day 0 of AZD1222 vaccination. The CDR3: CASSLVHGTYEQYF. The nucleotides read TGTGCCAGCAGCTTAGTGCACGGCACCTACGAGCAGTACTTC. The full variable domain, with segments outside the CDR3 supplied by the reference TRBV7-2 and TRBJ2-7 proteins, appears as GAGVSQSPSNKVTEKGKDVELRCDPISGHTALYWYRQSLGQGLEFLIYFQGNSAPDKSGLPSDRFSAERTGGSVSTLTIQRTQQEDSAVYLCASSLVHGTYEQYFGPGTRLTVT.